Reported below is one T cell receptor (beta chain). The antigen is undetermined. This sample was included in a study of cytomegalovirus exposure and HLA in healthy donors. Study summary: Roughly 85 million unique TCRs from HLA-typed donors made up an early data release. Points from the study as a whole: Common viral pathogens were later found to be apparently linked to several of the most significant clusters.

The PCR used 60 Vbeta and 13 Jbeta primers. Some clones are missing from TCRdb's copy, which holds only in-frame ones; the method was immunoSEQ multiplex PCR. This sample lists tens of thousands of clones; its ten largest clones have over 7%. The CDR3 has 13 residues. V lost 7 bases to trimming and J lost 3 bases, with 13 bases between them. Germline V gene data show CDR1 as MGHDK and CDR2 as SYGVNS. The clonotype was recovered from a male donor in good health and CMV-seronegative. Source material: PBMCs. The chain recombines TRBV25-1 with TRBJ2-7, with a weak D call TRBD1 (6 bases). The DNA of the CDR3 is TGTGCCAGCACCTTCCCGGACAGCTACGAGCAGTACTTC. Translation: CASTFPDSYEQYF.